These T cell receptor beta chains were read from a single sample in a study of blood T cells in healthy people across ages. TCRdb re-derived calls from the 5' RACE reads in MiXCR, one entry per CDR3 protein. The sample records 590,000 or so distinct CDR3 sequences, approximately 30% being singletons. Sequencing input: blood. The receptors originated from a woman over 75 in good health. Both conserved end residues are part of each CDR3. The D gene is left open where the match is weak. A clone size is listed for some rows: how often the clone was seen (once, few, many), or a class if it is expanded.

j_call d_call cdr3_length v_call clone_size cdr3_nt cdr3_aa
TRBJ2-1 - 12 TRBV7-9 many TGTGCCAGCAGCCCCCCTATCCATGAGCAGTTCTTC CASSPPIHEQFF
TRBJ2-7 TRBD1 14 TRBV2 many TGTGCCAGGGACCTTAGCGGGACAGGGGGCGAGCAGTACTTC CARDLSGTGGEQYF
TRBJ1-3 - 15 TRBV28 few TGTGCCAGCAGTCCTACAGGCTTCTCTGGAAACACCATATATTTT CASSPTGFSGNTIYF
TRBJ2-5 - 15 TRBV9 many TGTGCCAGCAGCGTAGTACCGTCCACCCAAGAGACCCAGTACTTC CASSVVPSTQETQYF
TRBJ2-5 - 13 TRBV5-1 many TGCGCCAGCAGCTTGGAGGATGGAGAGACCCAGTACTTC CASSLEDGETQYF
TRBJ2-7 - 16 TRBV6-2/TRBV6-3 once TGTGCCAGCAGTTGGGCGATCCGACCAGTCAGTCCCGAGCAGTACTTC CASSWAIRPVSPEQYF
TRBJ1-1 TRBD1 14 TRBV29-1 - TGCAGCGTTTCTCAGGGGGCGGTTGACTCTGAAGCTTTCTTT CSVSQGAVDSEAFF
TRBJ1-2 - 13 TRBV7-9 many TGTGCCAGCAGCTTAGGTCAGCACTATGGCTACACCTTC CASSLGQHYGYTF
TRBJ2-3 TRBD2 17 TRBV6-2/TRBV6-3 many TGTGCCAGCAGATCCGTACTCCCCAAGGCGGGAGGGGATACGCAGTATTTT CASRSVLPKAGGDTQYF
TRBJ2-3 - 12 TRBV29-1 many TGCAGCGTTTCTCAGGAAACAGATACGCAGTATTTT CSVSQETDTQYF
TRBJ2-7 - 14 TRBV2 many TGTGCCAGCAGTGAAGCGGGGGCTAGCGGCGAGCAGTACTTC CASSEAGASGEQYF
TRBJ2-5 - 15 TRBV5-6 many TGTGCCAGCAGCCCACATTTAAACGTAGGAGAGACCCAGTACTTC CASSPHLNVGETQYF
TRBJ1-5 - 13 TRBV4-3 many TGCGCCAGCAGCCAAGACGATTTGCAGCCCCAGCATTTT CASSQDDLQPQHF
TRBJ2-3 - 16 TRBV12-3/TRBV12-4 - TGTTCCAGCAGTTTAGGGTCCGGCCCTAGAACAGATACGCAGTATTTT CSSSLGSGPRTDTQYF
TRBJ1-2 - 15 TRBV14 many TGTGCCAGCAGCCAAGATGTCGGCAGGGCCTATGGCTACACCTTC CASSQDVGRAYGYTF
TRBJ1-5 TRBD1 14 TRBV30 - TGTGCCTGGAGTGTAACACAGGGGGCGAAGCCCCAGCATTTT CAWSVTQGAKPQHF
TRBJ2-1 TRBD2 16 TRBV2 - TGTGCCAGCAGCCGGAGGGGGACTAGAGGGGTGAATGAGCAGTTCTTC CASSRRGTRGVNEQFF
TRBJ1-1 - 15 TRBV6-6 - TGTGCCAGCAGTCCGGCACGAGAGGGGAACACTGAAGCTTTCTTT CASSPAREGNTEAFF
TRBJ1-1 - 18 TRBV5-6 few TGTGCCAGCAGCTCACGCAGGGGTCGAACAACGGGGAACACTGAAGCTTTCTTT CASSSRRGRTTGNTEAFF
TRBJ2-2 - 15 TRBV5-1 few TGCGCCAGCAGCTCCCAGGGACGTGGCACCGGGGAGCTGTTTTTT CASSSQGRGTGELFF
TRBJ2-3 TRBD2 17 TRBV20-1 many TGCAGTGCTAGATTTCGGACTAGCAGAAGGGCAGCAGATACGCAGTATTTT CSARFRTSRRAADTQYF
TRBJ1-1 - 13 TRBV7-2 - TGTACCGGCAGCCGCCAGGGGAACACTGAAGCTTTCTTT CTGSRQGNTEAFF
TRBJ1-2 - 10 TRBV28 many TGTGCCAGCAGCACGGATCGCTACACCTTC CASSTDRYTF
TRBJ2-7 - 15 TRBV19 many TGTGCCAGTAGTATAGACGACAGGACAAACTACGAGCAGTACTTC CASSIDDRTNYEQYF
TRBJ2-3 TRBD2 15 TRBV20-1 many TGCAGTGCTAGAGTTTTAATAGCGGGGCGGGATACGCAGTATTTT CSARVLIAGRDTQYF
TRBJ1-6 TRBD1 15 TRBV2 once TGTGCCAGCAGTGGACAGGGCTTCGAGAATTCACCCCTCCACTTT CASSGQGFENSPLHF
TRBJ2-1 TRBD2 20 TRBV4-1 many TGCGCCAGCAGCCAAGATTCGGCTAGCGGGGGGGCCGGGGGGACGAATGAGCAGTTCTTC CASSQDSASGGAGGTNEQFF
TRBJ2-5 - 13 TRBV12-5 many TGTGCTAGTGGTTTGGACTCCGCGGCGGCGCAGTACTTC CASGLDSAAAQYF
TRBJ1-4 - 14 TRBV7-9 many TGTGCCAGCAGCTTCAGTGCAACTAATGAAAAACTGTTTTTT CASSFSATNEKLFF
TRBJ1-2 - 13 TRBV5-1 many TGCGCCAGCAGCTTGGAGGTTAACTATGGCTACACCTTC CASSLEVNYGYTF
TRBJ2-3 - 19 TRBV4-2 many TGTGCCAGCAGCCAAGATTGGAACAGACCAGACGCCCGCACAGATACGCAGTATTTT CASSQDWNRPDARTDTQYF
TRBJ2-7 - 14 TRBV30 many TGTGCCTGGAGTCTTGCCAGGTCCCCCCACGAGCAGTACTTC CAWSLARSPHEQYF
TRBJ1-2 - 13 TRBV12-3/TRBV12-4 many TGTGCCAGCAGTACCGGACAGCTCTATGGCTACACCTTC CASSTGQLYGYTF
TRBJ1-1 - 16 TRBV6-2/TRBV6-3 few TGTGCCAGCAGTTACCCCCTACAGGGCAGGAACACTGAAGCTTTCTTT CASSYPLQGRNTEAFF
TRBJ1-1 - 15 TRBV18 - TGTGCCAGCTCACCCACGTTCAGGGCGAACACTGAAGCTTTCTTT CASSPTFRANTEAFF
TRBJ2-7 TRBD1 18 TRBV9 - TGTGCCAGCAGCGTAGGAGACAGGGCTGCGCTCTCCTACAATGAGCAGTACTTC CASSVGDRAALSYNEQYF
TRBJ1-1 - 13 TRBV9 - TGTGCCAGCAGCGTAGCTGTATGGACTGAAGCTTTCTTT CASSVAVWTEAFF
TRBJ1-6 - 15 TRBV6-2/TRBV6-3 many TGTGCCAGCAGCTGGGGGGTTGGTTCGAGTTCACCCCTCCACTTT CASSWGVGSSSPLHF
TRBJ1-2 TRBD1 11 TRBV20-1 - TGCAGCACAGGGGCGATAGACGGCTACACCTTC CSTGAIDGYTF
TRBJ2-3 TRBD1 15 TRBV6-5 - TGTGCCTCGACCCGGACAGGGGTTAGCACAGATACGCAGTATTTT CASTRTGVSTDTQYF
TRBJ2-5 - 15 TRBV7-7 once TGTGCCAGCAGCCTAACCAGGGGATTTGGAGAGACCCAGTACTTC CASSLTRGFGETQYF
TRBJ1-5 - 13 TRBV6-5 few TGTGCCAGCAGTAACAGGGAAAATCAGCCCCAGCATTTT CASSNRENQPQHF
TRBJ1-5 - 15 TRBV7-9 few TGTGCCAGCAGCCCCGCCGGCCAGACCAGTCAGCCCCAGCATTTT CASSPAGQTSQPQHF
TRBJ1-5 - 17 TRBV10-2 - TGCGCCAGCAGTGACTTCCGGCCCCGAGGGCGCAATCAGCCCCAGCATTTT CASSDFRPRGRNQPQHF
TRBJ1-1 - 11 TRBV5-1 - TGCGCCAGCAGCTTGGCGGGATATGCTTTCTTT CASSLAGYAFF
TRBJ2-7 TRBD1 15 TRBV7-8 many TGTGCCAGCAGCGAAACATGGGGACAGGTCTACGAGCAGTACTTC CASSETWGQVYEQYF
TRBJ2-1 - 13 TRBV5-1 many TGCGCCAGCAGCTTGGTAGAGGGGGATGAGCAGTTCTTC CASSLVEGDEQFF
TRBJ2-5 - 14 TRBV9 - TGTGCCTGCAGCATCCGAGCGAGGGAAGAGACCCAGTACTTC CACSIRAREETQYF
TRBJ1-3 - 14 TRBV5-1 once TGCGCCAGCACGACAGGAACGGGGGGAAACACCATATATTTT CASTTGTGGNTIYF
TRBJ2-7 TRBD2 15 TRBV3-1 many TGTGCCAGCAGCCTGGGGACTACACTAACCTACGAGCAGTACTTC CASSLGTTLTYEQYF
TRBJ2-1 TRBD2 17 TRBV27 - TGTGCCAGCAGTTTTTCCTTAGCGGGAGGGAGGTACAATGAGCAGTTCTTC CASSFSLAGGRYNEQFF
TRBJ2-1 - 13 TRBV20-1 - TGCAGTGCTAGTGGCACAGGGAACAATGAGCAGTTCTTC CSASGTGNNEQFF
TRBJ2-1 - 16 TRBV13 many TGTGCCAGCAGCCTTGGAGGGGGCCAGGCATACAATGAGCAGTTCTTC CASSLGGGQAYNEQFF
TRBJ2-7 - 13 TRBV2 many TGTGCCAGTGAAGAGGTTCTATCCTACGAGCAGTACTTC CASEEVLSYEQYF
TRBJ2-1 - 12 TRBV9 few TGTGCCAGCAGCCCTTTAAACGGTGAGCAGTTCTTC CASSPLNGEQFF